A selection of T cell receptor beta chains follows, all from one sample in a study of cytomegalovirus exposure and HLA in healthy donors. Profiled with immunoSEQ multiplex PCR; TCRdb holds only in-frame clones, not every one. Of about 170,000 clones in the sample, approximately 72% are singletons; the top ten hold approximately 2%. The sample was PBMCs. The receptors shown here come from a female donor in good health and CMV-seronegative. The CDR3 runs from the conserved cysteine through the conserved F or W. The order of the fields is V gene, D gene, clone size, J gene, CDR3 DNA, CDR3 protein. A D gene is named only where the DNA matches it firmly. Clone size is stated in some rows and not others, as once, few, many or a class when expanded.

V: TRBV5-4
D: TRBD2
size: -
J: TRBJ2-5
DNA: TGTGCCAGCAGCATGCCTGGCGGGAGTGGAGAGACCCAGTACTTC
CDR3: CASSMPGGSGETQYF

V: TRBV11-2
D: TRBD1
size: -
J: TRBJ1-2
DNA: TGTGCCAGCAGCTTAGACGGACAGGGGGCGATGGGCTATGGCTACACCTTC
CDR3: CASSLDGQGAMGYGYTF

V: TRBV5-1
D: TRBD2
size: -
J: TRBJ2-3
DNA: TGCGCCAGCAGCCGAGCTACTAGCGGGAGGGCCTCGGGCACAGATACGCAGTATTTT
CDR3: CASSRATSGRASGTDTQYF

V: TRBV19
D: TRBD1
size: -
J: TRBJ1-4
DNA: TGTGCCAGTAGTACCGGACAGGGAGGGGAAAAACTGTTTTTT
CDR3: CASSTGQGGEKLFF

V: TRBV5-5
D: -
size: -
J: TRBJ1-5
DNA: TGTGCCAGCAGCCTAACAGGGATTGGGAAGCCCCAGCATTTT
CDR3: CASSLTGIGKPQHF

V: TRBV13
D: -
size: -
J: TRBJ1-2
DNA: TGTGCCAGCAGCCTACCACCAAGAGGGTATGGCTACACCTTC
CDR3: CASSLPPRGYGYTF

V: TRBV29-1
D: -
size: few
J: TRBJ1-1
DNA: TGCAGCGTTGATGGCGGGGCCACTGAAGCTTTCTTT
CDR3: CSVDGGATEAFF

V: TRBV5-4
D: -
size: -
J: TRBJ2-1
DNA: TGTGCCAGCAGCTTGGGGACTAGGGGGGAGCAGTTCTTC
CDR3: CASSLGTRGEQFF

V: TRBV29-1
D: -
size: -
J: TRBJ1-2
DNA: TGCAGCGTTGAAGGCGGGCTCGGCTATGGCTACACCTTC
CDR3: CSVEGGLGYGYTF

V: TRBV2
D: TRBD1
size: -
J: TRBJ2-1
DNA: TGTGCCAGCCTCCGGGACAGGGGCTACAATGAGCAGTTCTTC
CDR3: CASLRDRGYNEQFF

V: TRBV7-9
D: -
size: -
J: TRBJ1-3
DNA: TGTGCCAGCAGCGTTACGGGACTCCGAACCGGAAACACCATATATTTT
CDR3: CASSVTGLRTGNTIYF

V: TRBV27
D: -
size: -
J: TRBJ2-7
DNA: TGTGCCAGCAGTTTCCAGGGTTCCTACGAGCAGTACTTC
CDR3: CASSFQGSYEQYF

V: TRBV15
D: -
size: once
J: TRBJ1-1
DNA: TGTGCCACCAGCGGCGACTCCCCCCGTGAGTACACTGAAGCTTTCTTT
CDR3: CATSGDSPREYTEAFF

V: TRBV4-1
D: TRBD2
size: once
J: TRBJ2-2
DNA: TGCGCCAGCAGCCAAAGCCGACTAGCGGGGAGAGGGGAGCTGTTTTTT
CDR3: CASSQSRLAGRGELFF

V: TRBV29-1
D: -
size: -
J: TRBJ1-2
DNA: TGCAGCTCGGGGGGCGACAACTATGGCTACACCTTC
CDR3: CSSGGDNYGYTF

V: TRBV7-6
D: -
size: -
J: TRBJ2-7
DNA: TGTGCCAGCAGCTCTGGGGGCCCACAGGTTATCTTC
CDR3: CASSSGGPQVIF

V: TRBV7-2
D: -
size: -
J: TRBJ2-1
DNA: TGTGCCAGTACTCTGGTAGCGGCCTACTACAATGAGCAGTTCTTC
CDR3: CASTLVAAYYNEQFF

V: TRBV30
D: TRBD2
size: once
J: TRBJ2-3
DNA: TGTGCTTGCTTGGGACTAGAGGGAGATACGCAGTATTTT
CDR3: CACLGLEGDTQYF

V: TRBV30
D: TRBD2
size: -
J: TRBJ2-7
DNA: TGTGCCTGGAGACCCCTAGCGGCATACTCCTACGAGCAGTACTTC
CDR3: CAWRPLAAYSYEQYF

V: TRBV10-3
D: -
size: -
J: TRBJ2-7
DNA: TGTGCCGCCAGGGGGGATAGCCGGCCCTACGAGCAGTACTTC
CDR3: CAARGDSRPYEQYF

V: TRBV18
D: -
size: few
J: TRBJ2-7
DNA: TGTGCCAGCTCACCAGAGAGATACGAGCAGTACTTC
CDR3: CASSPERYEQYF

V: TRBV7-3
D: TRBD1
size: -
J: TRBJ2-5
DNA: TGTGCCAGCAGCATGACAGGGGGGGAGACCCAGTACTTC
CDR3: CASSMTGGETQYF

V: TRBV10-3
D: -
size: few
J: TRBJ1-2
DNA: TGTGCCATCAGTGAAGGAGTCCCTGGCTACACCTTC
CDR3: CAISEGVPGYTF

V: TRBV18
D: -
size: -
J: TRBJ2-6
DNA: TGTGCCAGCTCACCATCTCGGGTTTCTGGGGCCAACGTCCTGACTTTC
CDR3: CASSPSRVSGANVLTF

V: TRBV5-1
D: -
size: once
J: TRBJ2-3
DNA: TGCGCCAGCAGCTTAGGTCAAGGCGGGGGCACAGATACGCAGTATTTT
CDR3: CASSLGQGGGTDTQYF

V: TRBV5-1
D: TRBD1
size: few
J: TRBJ1-1
DNA: TGCGCCAGCAGCTTGAAACAGGGGTCGAACACTGAAGCTTTCTTT
CDR3: CASSLKQGSNTEAFF

V: TRBV6-5
D: -
size: -
J: TRBJ2-2
DNA: TGTGCCAGCACCAAGGAGGGGAACACCGGGGAGCTGTTTTTT
CDR3: CASTKEGNTGELFF

V: TRBV9
D: TRBD1
size: -
J: TRBJ2-7
DNA: TGTGCCAGCAGCGTAGCTGAGACAGGGGGCGCGTACTTC
CDR3: CASSVAETGGAYF

V: TRBV10-2
D: -
size: -
J: TRBJ1-1
DNA: TGCGCCAGCAGCTTTAGGAACACTGAAGCTTTCTTT
CDR3: CASSFRNTEAFF

V: TRBV9
D: TRBD2
size: -
J: TRBJ2-1
DNA: TGTGCCAGCAGCGTAGGGACTAGCGGGAGGTTTGCGGGGAATGAGCAGTTCTTC
CDR3: CASSVGTSGRFAGNEQFF

V: TRBV5-1
D: TRBD2
size: few
J: TRBJ2-1
DNA: TGCGCCAGCAGCCCCTCCGGGACTAGCGGCTACAATGAGCAGTTCTTC
CDR3: CASSPSGTSGYNEQFF

V: TRBV30
D: -
size: -
J: TRBJ1-4
DNA: TGTGCCTGGAGTGTTATTGGCATAAATGAAAAACTGTTTTTT
CDR3: CAWSVIGINEKLFF

V: TRBV6-5
D: TRBD2
size: -
J: TRBJ2-5
DNA: TGTGCCAGCAGTCGCGGCGGGGGAGAGACCCAGTACTTC
CDR3: CASSRGGGETQYF

V: TRBV19
D: -
size: -
J: TRBJ1-2
DNA: TGTGCCAGCGGCCGCAGGGCCCTCGGCGGCTACACCTTC
CDR3: CASGRRALGGYTF

V: TRBV5-1
D: TRBD1
size: -
J: TRBJ1-3
DNA: TGCGCCAGCAGCTCCGGACAGGGGGCCGATTCTGGAAACACCATATATTTT
CDR3: CASSSGQGADSGNTIYF

V: TRBV4-2
D: TRBD1
size: -
J: TRBJ2-1
DNA: TGTGCCAGCAGCCCTCTCGGACAGGGTGAGAATGAGCAGTTCTTC
CDR3: CASSPLGQGENEQFF

V: TRBV7-9
D: -
size: -
J: TRBJ2-5
DNA: TGTGCCAGCAGCAGAGGTACGGAGACCCAGTACTTC
CDR3: CASSRGTETQYF

V: TRBV13
D: TRBD1
size: -
J: TRBJ1-1
DNA: TGTGCCAGCAGCCTAAGACAGGGGAGCACTGAAGCTTTCTTT
CDR3: CASSLRQGSTEAFF

V: TRBV30
D: -
size: once
J: TRBJ1-5
DNA: TGTGCCTGGTCCGGAGGGCCCAATCAGCCCCAGCATTTT
CDR3: CAWSGGPNQPQHF

V: TRBV9
D: TRBD2
size: -
J: TRBJ2-7
DNA: TGTGCCAGCAGCCCTAGGGGCGGGGGTTACGAGCAGTACTTC
CDR3: CASSPRGGGYEQYF

V: TRBV30
D: TRBD2
size: few
J: TRBJ2-7
DNA: TGTGCCTGGCATAGGTTAGCGGGAGGTCGTTACGAGCAGTACTTC
CDR3: CAWHRLAGGRYEQYF

V: TRBV7-9
D: -
size: -
J: TRBJ2-5
DNA: TGTGCCAGCAGCTTGGAGGGGGGGAGGGAGACCCAGTACTTC
CDR3: CASSLEGGRETQYF

V: TRBV5-8
D: TRBD1
size: -
J: TRBJ2-7
DNA: TGTGCCAGCAGCCTTTGGGGGCGGTCGTGGACAGGGGGCGAGCAGTACTTC
CDR3: CASSLWGRSWTGGEQYF

V: TRBV4-1
D: TRBD1
size: -
J: TRBJ1-5
DNA: TGCGCCAGCAGCTCCGACAGGGGTGGGCAGCCCCAGCATTTT
CDR3: CASSSDRGGQPQHF

V: TRBV5-1
D: -
size: -
J: TRBJ1-1
DNA: TGCGCCAGCAAAGAACTCGGGGGTGAAGCTTTCTTT
CDR3: CASKELGGEAFF

V: TRBV2
D: -
size: -
J: TRBJ2-7
DNA: TGTGCCAGCATCAGCCTAGTTGGGTACGAGCAGTACTTC
CDR3: CASISLVGYEQYF

V: TRBV19
D: -
size: -
J: TRBJ1-2
DNA: TGTGCCAGTAGTATCACAGGGTCGGAAGGCTACACCTTC
CDR3: CASSITGSEGYTF

V: TRBV19
D: -
size: once
J: TRBJ2-1
DNA: TGTGCCAGTAGTATAGGTAGCGGCTACAATGAGCAGTTCTTC
CDR3: CASSIGSGYNEQFF

V: TRBV18
D: -
size: few
J: TRBJ1-2
DNA: TGTGCCAGCTCACCGGGGCAAGAGGAGGGCTACACCTTC
CDR3: CASSPGQEEGYTF

V: TRBV6-4
D: TRBD1
size: few
J: TRBJ2-3
DNA: TGTGCCAGCAGTGTGGGACAGGGGGAGACAGATACGCAGTATTTT
CDR3: CASSVGQGETDTQYF

V: TRBV27
D: -
size: -
J: TRBJ2-3
DNA: TGTGCCAGCAGTTTGTTTGGGGGCGAGGCAGATACGCAGTATTTT
CDR3: CASSLFGGEADTQYF

V: TRBV5-1
D: -
size: -
J: TRBJ1-1
DNA: TGCGCCAGCAGCTCGGATCCGGGCACTGAAGCTTTCTTT
CDR3: CASSSDPGTEAFF